This paragraph reports one T cell receptor (beta chain). This clonotype was counted at least ten times. Which antigen it targets is not known. The record has no base qualities; no much larger clone is one base away. The data derive from a study of T cell repertoires in cytomegalovirus infection (dated by TCRdb to about 2019). Regarding the complete study: Peptide stimulations targeted recently identified HLA-C-restricted CMV epitopes, whose presentation resists viral immunomodulation, together with well-studied HLA-B-restricted epitopes. Donor HLA type was relevant to the analysis, as public TCR beta signatures indicated carriage of CMV infection together with the matching HLA type.

Reads for this sample came from an Illumina HiSeq 1500. TCRdb reran the public reads through fastp at Q25 and MiXCR, keeping productive beta chains. Each entry is one CDR3 protein sequence, shown with its most common DNA and genes. For this sample there are roughly 920,000 distinct CDR3 sequences; under 40% appear just once. Of the sample, around 15% falls within the top ten clones. The investigation overall reported the following: In both this cohort and an independent roughly 350-donor cohort, the cumulative frequency of public TCR beta family members distinguished carriers of CMV infection plus the relevant HLA type. In the ex vivo response, HLA-C-restricted CMV-specific TCR beta clonotypes were dominant, and in two of eight donors the single most frequent clonotype came from this HLA-C-restricted group.

The meaning of the sample's treatment or condition label: in vitro stimulation with specific CMV peptide epitopes to enrich CMV-specific T cells. Trimming costs V 3 bases and J 4 bases, and their ends lie 12 bases apart. The CDR3 measures 15 amino acids from cysteine to phenylalanine. CDR3 DNA is the only sequence kept; it has 45 bases, read in frame from the first base. The germline V gene provides CDR1 MNHNS and CDR2 SASEGT. Here the sequenced sample was cultured CD8+ T cells from PBMCs, taken from culture after CMV antigen stimulation. The receptor comes from a human donor in good health (CMV status not recorded). Some clones in this sample may be carry-over from other donors' samples. The chain couples TRBV6-1 to TRBJ1-4, with the identity of the D gene unclear. This receptor carries the CDR3 CASSDKYKVNEKLFF. The DNA sequence follows: TGTGCCAGCAGTGACAAGTACAAGGTTAATGAAAAACTGTTTTTT.